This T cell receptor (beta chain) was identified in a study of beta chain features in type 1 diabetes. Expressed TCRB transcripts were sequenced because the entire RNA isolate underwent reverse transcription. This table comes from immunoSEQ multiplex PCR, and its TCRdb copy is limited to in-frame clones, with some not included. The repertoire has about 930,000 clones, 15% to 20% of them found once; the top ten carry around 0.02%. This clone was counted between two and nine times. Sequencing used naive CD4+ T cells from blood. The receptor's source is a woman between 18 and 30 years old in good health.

This CDR3 is CASSSQGTAYEQYF. CDR3 DNA: TGTGCCAGCTCATCACAGGGGACTGCCTACGAGCAGTACTTC. The chain couples TRBV18 to TRBJ2-7; D possibly corresponds to TRBD1 (7 bases). The CDR3 sequence is 14 residues long. Deletions cut 5 bases from V and 2 bases from J, with 13 bases between. The germline gives CDR1 KGHSH, CDR2 LQKENI.